The 20 T cell receptor beta chains below all came from one sample that was sequenced in a study of T cell changes during pregnancy in multiple sclerosis. Assay: immunoSEQ multiplex PCR; the TCRdb copy retains only in-frame clones and omits some. The repertoire has about 110,000 clones, roughly nine tenths of them found once; the top ten carry about 3.5%. The starting material was peripheral blood, obtained after pregnancy. The origin of the receptors is a female donor with multiple sclerosis, enrolled in a pregnancy study.

The rearrangement joins TRBV20-1 to TRBJ2-7; D gene ambiguous. The germline CDR1 and CDR2 sequences are DFQATT and SNEGSKA (reference sequence). Trimming took 2 bases from V and 4 from J, leaving 6 bases between them. The CDR3 runs to 11 residues. Here the CDR3 DNA reads TGCAGTGCTAGACAGTCATACGAGCAGTACTTC. It specifies CSARQSYEQYF.

This clone was found once. The gene calls are TRBV27 and TRBJ2-2; unclear D gene. The CDR3 has 15 residues. V was trimmed by 5 bases and J by 0 bases, leaving 10 bases between them. Germline V CDR1 and CDR2: MNHEY, SMNVEV (reference sequence). In DNA form, the CDR3 reads TGTGCCAGCAGTCCAAACTACGCGAACACCGGGGAGCTGTTTTTT. Its translation is CASSPNYANTGELFF.

V and J are TRBV7-2 and TRBJ1-6, with D perhaps matching TRBD1 (6 bases). Germline V gene data show CDR1 as SGHTA and CDR2 as FQGNSA. The CDR3 has 15 residues. V shed 7 bases and J shed 6 bases, with 16 bases lying between them. The DNA of the CDR3 is TGTGCCAGCACCTGGGCACAGGGCGTTAATTCACCCCTCCACTTT. Protein sequence: CASTWAQGVNSPLHF.

The chain is built from TRBV7-9 and TRBJ2-4; 7 bases are a match to TRBD1. This CDR3 is built from 14 residues. J lost 6 bases, V lost 4 bases, and 6 bases had no gene match. The V gene's germline CDR1 is SEHNR and CDR2 FQNEAQ (reference sequence). The CDR3 DNA is TGTGCCAGCAGCTCCCGGGACAGACCAAACATTCAGTACTTC. Translation gives CASSSRDRPNIQYF. Supplemented by reference TRBV7-9 and TRBJ2-4, the full variable domain reads DTGVSQNPRHKITKRGQNVTFRCDPISEHNRLYWYRQTLGQGPEFLTYFQNEAQLEKSRLLSDRFSAERPKGSFSTLEIQRTEQGDSAMYLCASSSRDRPNIQYFGAGTRLSVL.

This clone was counted a single time. This chain uses TRBV11-2 with TRBJ2-3; 12 nucleotides align to TRBD2. CDR3 length equals 17 residues. V was pared by 5 bases and J by 4 bases, with 10 bases of the junction left unmatched. From germline, CDR1 is SGHAT and CDR2 FQNNGV. CDR3 region: CASSGLTSGGRADTQYF. CDR3 DNA: TGTGCCAGCAGCGGGTTGACTAGCGGGGGAAGAGCAGATACGCAGTATTTT. The complete variable domain, with remaining parts taken from reference TRBV11-2 and TRBJ2-3, reads EAGVAQSPRYKIIEKRQSVAFWCNPISGHATLYWYQQILGQGPKLLIQFQNNGVVDDSQLPKDRFSAERLKGVDSTLKIQPAKLEDSAVYLCASSGLTSGGRADTQYFGPGTRLTVL.

This chain uses TRBV7-2 with TRBJ2-1, with D tentatively TRBD1 (6 bases). Trimming pared 0 bases from V and 3 bases from J, leaving 12 bases between. The CDR3 has 16 residues. Germline V gene lookup returns CDR1 SGHTA and CDR2 FQGNSA. CDR3 nucleotide sequence: TGTGCCAGCAGCTTAGCGGGTCTCAGGGGCTACAATGAGCAGTTCTTC. Translating gives CASSLAGLRGYNEQFF.

The V gene is TRBV13, the J gene TRBJ2-3; 9 bases line up with TRBD2. This CDR3 has 16 residues. Germline CDR1 reads PRHDT; CDR2 reads FYEKMQ (reference sequence). V was clipped by 7 bases and J by 0 bases; unmatched bases: 8. CDR3 in DNA: TGTGCCAGCACGTCGGGGACTAGCATAAGCACAGATACGCAGTATTTT. It yields the protein CASTSGTSISTDTQYF.

V gene TRBV6-4 combines with J gene TRBJ1-6; 7 bases line up with TRBD1. The germline CDR1 and CDR2 sequences are MRHNA and SNTAGT. The V gene end was trimmed by 7 bases and the J gene end by 4 bases; junction bases not matched to a gene: 13. The CDR3 length is 17 residues. This CDR3 reads CASTMTQAGGYNSPLHF. The CDR3 DNA is TGTGCCAGCACCATGACTCAGGCAGGGGGGTATAATTCACCCCTCCACTTT.

This clone was seen just once. The chain couples TRBV7-9 to TRBJ2-3; D gene unclear. Germline CDR1 is SEHNR and CDR2 is FQNEAQ (reference sequence). Trimming stripped 11 bases from V and 6 bases from J, with 12 bases between. The CDR3 has 11 amino acids. Here the CDR3 DNA reads TGTGCCGGCCAGGTGGTGGATACGCAGTATTTT. It translates to CAGQVVDTQYF.

With regard to this clone: This CDR3 is also generated by other DNA sequences in the sample. The rearrangement links TRBV19 to TRBJ1-5; D is possibly TRBD1 (5 bases). Germline values: CDR1 LNHDA, CDR2 SQIVND (reference sequence). CDR3 size: 11 residues. Trimming took 5 bases from V and 7 from J, leaving 6 bases between them. CDR3 nucleotides: TGTGCCAGTAGTGGGGGGCAGCCCCAGCATTTT. This encodes CASSGGQPQHF.

This clone was counted once. The chain employs TRBV13 and TRBJ2-7; tentative D call: TRBD2 (7 bases). V lost 7 bases and J lost 5, with 18 bases in between. The CDR3 has 14 amino acids. The germline V gene encodes CDR1 PRHDT and CDR2 FYEKMQ (reference sequence). The CDR3 coding sequence is TGTGCCAGCAACCATGAGGGGGGGGAAGACGAGCAGTACTTC. Translating gives CASNHEGGEDEQYF. The complete variable domain, with remaining parts taken from reference TRBV13 and TRBJ2-7, reads AAGVIQSPRHLIKEKRETATLKCYPIPRHDTVYWYQQGPGQDPQFLISFYEKMQSDKGSIPDRFSAQQFSDYHSELNMSSLELGDSALYFCASNHEGGEDEQYFGPGTRLTVT.

The gene calls are TRBV11-3 and TRBJ2-1; 8 bases line up with TRBD1. V shed 1 base, J shed 0 bases, and the junction held 8 bases outside the gene matches. CDR1 and CDR2 from the germline V gene are SGHNT and YENEEA. This CDR3 has 18 amino acids. CDR3 protein: CASSLGATGGPSYNEQFF. Here the CDR3 DNA reads TGTGCCAGCAGCTTAGGGGCAACAGGGGGACCCTCCTACAATGAGCAGTTCTTC. Variable domain in full (rest from reference TRBV11-3 and TRBJ2-1): EAGVVQSPRYKIIEKKQPVAFWCNPISGHNTLYWYLQNLGQGPELLIRYENEEAVDDSQLPKDRFSAERLKGVDSTLKIQPAELGDSAVYLCASSLGATGGPSYNEQFFGPGTRLTVL.

The chain couples TRBV11-2 to TRBJ2-7; perhaps TRBD1 as D (6 bases). Germline CDR1 is SGHAT and CDR2 is FQNNGV. This CDR3 is built from 16 residues. Trimming removed 2 bases from V and 1 base from J, with 15 bases in between. DNA of the CDR3: TGTGCCAGCAGCTTAACCTCCGGGACATATTCCTACGAGCAGTACTTC. Its protein product is CASSLTSGTYSYEQYF. Full variable domain (missing parts from reference TRBV11-2 and TRBJ2-7): EAGVAQSPRYKIIEKRQSVAFWCNPISGHATLYWYQQILGQGPKLLIQFQNNGVVDDSQLPKDRFSAERLKGVDSTLKIQPAKLEDSAVYLCASSLTSGTYSYEQYFGPGTRLTVT.

The genes are TRBV6-1 and TRBJ2-7; TRBD2 matches at 10 bases. The junction had 5 bases not matched to a gene; V was cut back by 1 base and J by 5 bases. The CDR3 has 15 amino acids. CDR1 and CDR2 from the germline V gene are MNHNS and SASEGT. The CDR3 protein is CASSEELAGSDEQYF. The CDR3 DNA reads TGTGCCAGCAGTGAAGAACTAGCGGGGTCCGACGAGCAGTACTTC.

The chain joins TRBV29-1 to TRBJ2-3; no firm D call. Germline CDR1 reads SQVTM; CDR2 reads ANQGSEA. This CDR3 is built from 14 residues. Trimming cost V 4 bases and J 0 bases, with 11 bases left between them. As DNA, the CDR3 is TGCAGCGTTGTACTCGTTACTAGCACAGATACGCAGTATTTT. This translates into CSVVLVTSTDTQYF.

This sequence joins TRBV7-9 and TRBJ2-7; 8 bases align to TRBD2. CDR1 is SEHNR and CDR2 is FQNEAQ in the germline V gene (reference sequence). CDR3 length: 16 residues. V lost 4 bases and J lost 4; bases outside the gene matches: 12. The CDR3 here is CASSSGGVGLIYEQYF. The CDR3 bases are TGTGCCAGCAGCTCCGGGGGGGTGGGACTAATATACGAGCAGTACTTC.

The V call is TRBV19, the J call TRBJ2-5; weak D call: TRBD1 (5 bases). CDR3 length: 12 residues. Germline V gives CDR1 LNHDA, CDR2 SQIVND (reference sequence). Trimming stripped 3 bases from V and 5 bases from J, with 7 bases between. CDR3: CASSIQGETQYF. CDR3 in DNA: TGTGCCAGTAGTATCCAGGGTGAGACCCAGTACTTC.

The chain uses TRBV5-1 and TRBJ1-1; 8 positions match TRBD1. This CDR3 is 14 amino acids long. Germline V lookup: CDR1 SGHRS, CDR2 YFSETQ. The V segment lost 4 bases and the J segment 2 bases; nucleotides outside the gene matches: 4. The CDR3 DNA follows: TGCGCCAGCAGCACCGGACAGGGCAACACTGAAGCTTTCTTT. This translates into CASSTGQGNTEAFF.

The gene calls are TRBV5-1 and TRBJ1-6; D is possibly TRBD1 (5 bases). Trimming left V 3 bases short and J 5 bases short, with 15 bases between. CDR1 and CDR2 from the germline V gene are SGHRS and YFSETQ. The CDR3 is 16 amino acids. The CDR3 spells CASSSRGGDHNSPLHF. The CDR3 region has the DNA TGCGCCAGCAGCTCCCGAGGAGGGGACCATAATTCACCCCTCCACTTT. Full variable domain (missing parts from reference TRBV5-1 and TRBJ1-6): KAGVTQTPRYLIKTRGQQVTLSCSPISGHRSVSWYQQTPGQGLQFLFEYFSETQRNKGNFPGRFSGRQFSNSRSEMNVSTLELGDSALYLCASSSRGGDHNSPLHFGNGTRLTVT.

The V call is TRBV6-1, the J call TRBJ2-1, with 9 bases matching TRBD2. Germline CDR1 MNHNS, CDR2 SASEGT. V lost 4 bases and J lost 4; bases outside the gene matches: 8. CDR3 size: 16 residues. The DNA for the CDR3 is TGTGCCAGCAGTGGCGGACTAGCGCCCCCGTACAATGAGCAGTTCTTC. Amino acids: CASSGGLAPPYNEQFF.